These 30 T cell receptor beta chains share one sample of origin, sequenced in a study of T-cell reconstitution after alpha-beta-depleted transplantation in children. Unique molecular identifiers were incorporated into the prepared TCRbeta library. Each CDR3 protein is one row after TCRdb ran MiXCR on the PCR reads. The table lists some 830,000 distinct CDR3 sequences, 16% of them singletons, with around 4.5% in the top ten. The input for sequencing was PBMCs, mostly from graft donor cells, taken 360 days after TCRalphabeta/CD19-depleted stem cell transplant. These receptor sequences come from a male patient aged 5 to 17 who had a stem cell transplant for acute lymphoblastic leukemia, so the T cells may come from the graft donor.

In its sample, this clonotype was seen a few times. The CDR3 loop is CASSVLAAWSEQYF. The DNA for the CDR3 is TGTGCCAGCAGCGTACTAGCGGCCTGGAGCGAGCAGTACTTC. V usage is TRBV7-8 and J usage is TRBJ2-7; TRBD2 matches 8 bases. The germline CDR1 and CDR2 sequences are SGHVS and FQNEAQ. The V gene end was trimmed by 5 bases and the J gene end by 6 bases; junction bases not matched to a gene: 9. The CDR3 has 14 amino acids. Variable domain in full (rest from reference TRBV7-8 and TRBJ2-7): GAGVSQSPRYKVAKRGQDVALRCDPISGHVSLFWYQQALGQGPEFLTYFQNEAQLDKSGLPSDRFFAERPEGSVSTLKIQRTQQEDSAVYLCASSVLAAWSEQYFGPGTRLTVT.

This rearrangement joins TRBV9 to TRBJ1-4; D remains ambiguous. The V end lost 0 bases, the J end lost 1 base, and 13 bases lay between the germline ends. The germline CDR1 and CDR2 sequences are SGDLS and YYNGEE. This CDR3 spans 17 amino acids. The CDR3 sequence: CASSVEGSAITNEKLFF. The CDR3 region has the DNA TGTGCCAGCAGCGTAGAAGGCAGCGCGATAACTAATGAAAAACTGTTTTTT.

Only a few counts were recorded for this clonotype. The V and J genes are TRBV5-1 and TRBJ2-7; D may be TRBD2 (5 bases). The V gene lost 0 bases and the J gene lost 3 bases, with 13 bases spanning the gap. CDR3 length: 15 residues. The germline gives CDR1 SGHRS, CDR2 YFSETQ. The CDR3: CASSLVLGDGYEQYF. The CDR3 bases are TGCGCCAGCAGCTTGGTTCTGGGAGATGGCTACGAGCAGTACTTC.

This clonotype was observed at least ten times. V is TRBV5-1 and J is TRBJ1-1, with D uncertain. The CDR3 consists of 15 residues. Trimming left V 1 base short and J 0 bases short, with 10 bases between. Germline V gene data show CDR1 as SGHRS and CDR2 as YFSETQ. The CDR3 is CASSLSSGMNTEAFF. As DNA, the CDR3 is TGCGCCAGCAGCTTGTCTTCGGGAATGAACACTGAAGCTTTCTTT. The full variable domain, completed using reference TRBV5-1 and TRBJ1-1, is KAGVTQTPRYLIKTRGQQVTLSCSPISGHRSVSWYQQTPGQGLQFLFEYFSETQRNKGNFPGRFSGRQFSNSRSEMNVSTLELGDSALYLCASSLSSGMNTEAFFGQGTRLTVV.

The chain recombines TRBV7-8 with TRBJ2-6; D is unresolved. This CDR3 is built from 18 residues. Deletions cut 4 bases from V and 0 bases from J, with 16 bases between. Germline values: CDR1 SGHVS, CDR2 FQNEAQ. The CDR3 spells CASSSLLRLNSGANVLTF. The DNA of the CDR3 is TGTGCCAGCAGCTCTCTCTTACGGCTAAACTCTGGGGCCAACGTCCTGACTTTC.

This clonotype was seen more than once but under ten times. V is TRBV25-1 and J is TRBJ2-1, with D tentatively TRBD1 (6 bases). The CDR3 loop spans 15 amino acids. The V end was cut by 5 bases, the J end by 2 bases, with 13 bases between. Germline V CDR1 and CDR2: MGHDK, SYGVNS. DNA of the CDR3: TGTGCCAGCAGTAGGGGGAGAGGGACCTACAATGAGCAGTTCTTC. This sequence encodes CASSRGRGTYNEQFF. Looking up the rest from reference TRBV25-1 and TRBJ2-1 gives the full variable domain: EADIYQTPRYLVIGTGKKITLECSQTMGHDKMYWYQQDPGMELHLIHYSYGVNSTEKGDLSSESTVSRIRTEHFPLTLESARPSHTSQYLCASSRGRGTYNEQFFGPGTRLTVL.

This clonotype was observed many times. The rearrangement uses TRBV29-1 and TRBJ2-1, with a possible D match to TRBD1 (5 bases). The CDR3 length is 14 residues. CDR1 is SQVTM and CDR2 is ANQGSEA in the germline V gene. The V and J ends lost 4 bases and 3 bases respectively, with 13 bases between them. CDR3: CSVVAGLLYNEQFF. The CDR3 bases are TGCAGCGTTGTAGCAGGGTTACTCTACAATGAGCAGTTCTTC.

This clonotype was picked up many times. The chain employs TRBV10-2 and TRBJ2-7; D possibly corresponds to TRBD1 (6 bases). Between the trimmed V and J ends, which lost 2 bases and 5 bases, there was a span of 28 bases. CDR1 WSHSY and CDR2 SAAADI come from the germline V gene. The CDR3 runs to 19 residues. This chain's CDR3 is CASSESGTYLAEQVDEQYF. In DNA form, the CDR3 reads TGCGCCAGCAGTGAGAGTGGGACATATCTAGCAGAGCAGGTGGACGAGCAGTACTTC.

This sequence joins TRBV13 and TRBJ2-1; 9 bases are a match to TRBD1. CDR3 length equals 15 residues. Trimming took 5 bases from V and 3 from J; bases not matched to a gene: 5. CDR1 PRHDT and CDR2 FYEKMQ come from the germline V gene (reference sequence). In nucleotides, the CDR3 is TGTGCCAGCAGCAGAGGACAGGGGTTCTACAATGAGCAGTTCTTC. This gives the protein CASSRGQGFYNEQFF.

This clonotype came up many times. This chain joins TRBV12-3 or TRBV12-4 and TRBJ2-1, with D maybe TRBD1 (5 bases). Trimming shortened V by 6 bases and J by 10 bases, and 10 bases separated the two germline ends. The CDR3 loop spans 11 amino acids. The CDR3: CASSGQLEQFF. The CDR3 DNA sequence: TGTGCCAGCAGCGGACAACTAGAGCAGTTCTTC.

This clonotype was observed a few times. The rearrangement joins TRBV7-3 to TRBJ2-3; D is undetermined. Per germline, CDR1 SGHTA and CDR2 FQGTGA. Between the trimmed V and J ends, which lost 5 bases and 11 bases, there was a span of 11 bases. The CDR3 spans 11 residues. CDR3 protein: CASSDRRQQYF. The CDR3, as DNA: TGTGCCAGCAGCGATAGACGACAGCAGTATTTT.

This clonotype was observed at least ten times. The V gene is TRBV7-3, the J gene TRBJ2-1, with D perhaps matching TRBD1 (5 bases). Germline CDR1 reads SGHTA; CDR2 reads FQGTGA. V was clipped by 5 bases and J by 11 bases, with 10 bases between them. The CDR3 has 11 amino acids. The chain's CDR3 is CASSVTGKQFF. CDR3 sequence (DNA): TGTGCCAGCAGCGTTACAGGCAAGCAGTTCTTC. The full variable domain, rest sourced from reference TRBV7-3 and TRBJ2-1, is GAGVSQTPSNKVTEKGKYVELRCDPISGHTALYWYRQSLGQGPEFLIYFQGTGAADDSGLPNDRFFAVRPEGSVSTLKIQRTERGDSAVYLCASSVTGKQFFGPGTRLTVL.

Many counts were recorded for this clonotype. This chain links TRBV19 with TRBJ2-5, with D unresolved. Germline V gives CDR1 LNHDA, CDR2 SQIVND (reference sequence). Trimming shortened V by 5 bases and J by 4 bases, and 14 bases separated the two germline ends. This CDR3 region has 14 residues. CDR3 sequence (DNA): TGTGCCAGTAGTGTGGCCGGGCCGGGAGAGACCCAGTACTTC. It codes for CASSVAGPGETQYF.

The rearrangement links TRBV6-1 to TRBJ1-5; unclear D gene. This CDR3 spans 12 amino acids. In germline, CDR1 is MNHNS, CDR2 SASEGT. Trimming left V 3 bases short and J 5 bases short, with 5 bases between. CDR3 amino acids: CASSDGDQPQHF. CDR3 nucleotides: TGTGCCAGCAGTGATGGGGATCAGCCCCAGCATTTT.

The genes are TRBV20-1 and TRBJ2-3; D gene ambiguous. This CDR3 has 14 amino acids. V lost 3 bases and J lost 2, with 12 bases in between. Germline-derived CDR1 and CDR2 are DFQATT and SNEGSKA (reference sequence). The CDR3 DNA reads TGCAGTGCTAGTGGGTACTTCTCCACAGATACGCAGTATTTT. It is translated as CSASGYFSTDTQYF.

This clonotype was seen a handful of times. The V and J genes are TRBV6-5 and TRBJ1-3; D remains unclear. The CDR3 spans 17 residues. Germline V gene sequence: CDR1 MNHEY, CDR2 SVGAGI. Trimming removed 2 bases at V and 2 bases at J, with 16 bases between. CDR3 DNA sequence: TGTGCCAGCAGTTACCGACGACTGAGACTCCCTGGAAACACCATATATTTT. Translation gives CASSYRRLRLPGNTIYF.

This clonotype was seen a few times. The V gene is TRBV4-2, the J gene TRBJ2-7, with D perhaps TRBD2 (5 bases). The germline CDR1 and CDR2 sequences are LGHNA and YNFKEQ. The V end lost 1 base, the J end lost 4 bases, and 11 bases lay between the germline ends. There are 14 residues in the CDR3. The CDR3 loop is CASSQAGKGYEQYF. DNA for the CDR3: TGTGCCAGCAGCCAAGCGGGAAAGGGTTACGAGCAGTACTTC.

As DNA, the CDR3 is TGTGCCAGCAAAGCATCGGACGGTGGCGCCGAGACCCAGTACTTC. This sequence encodes CASKASDGGAETQYF. The J gene is TRBJ2-5, the V gene TRBV5-4; D gene unclear. The CDR3 spans 15 residues. V was clipped by 6 bases and J by 5 bases, with 20 bases between them. The germline gives CDR1 SGHNT, CDR2 YYREEE (reference sequence).

In the case of this clonotype: With a much larger clone just one base away, this may be a read error. This sequence joins TRBV7-9 and TRBJ2-3; TRBD1 agrees at 10 bases. The CDR3 runs to 11 residues. The germline V gene encodes CDR1 SEHNR and CDR2 FQNEAQ (reference sequence). The CDR3 nucleotides are TGTGCCAGCAGCCAAGACAGGGGGCAGAATTTT. This translates into CASSQDRGQNF.

The sample holds a few counts of this clonotype. The rearrangement links TRBV7-6 to TRBJ2-7, with a possible D match to TRBD2 (6 bases). The CDR3 is 16 amino acids. V was pared by 2 bases and J by 3 bases, with 17 bases between. Germline V gives CDR1 SGHVS, CDR2 FNYEAQ. The CDR3 region is CASSLMGLPSYYEQYF. The CDR3 DNA is TGTGCCAGCAGCTTAATGGGACTCCCCTCCTACTACGAGCAGTACTTC.

The rearrangement joins TRBV27 to TRBJ2-7; the match to TRBD2 covers 7 bases. This CDR3 contains 14 residues. Germline trimming cut 5 bases from V and 2 bases from J; bases unmatched to any gene: 6. Germline lookup yields CDR1 MNHEY and CDR2 SMNVEV (reference sequence). CDR3 DNA sequence: TGTGCCAGCAGTCCAAGCGGGGTCGCCTACGAGCAGTACTTC. Its protein is CASSPSGVAYEQYF.

This clonotype was seen at least ten times. The CDR3 coding sequence is TGCGCCAGCAGCCAAGTGGTTAGGGAAGGAGCTTTCTTT. This sequence encodes CASSQVVREGAFF. V and J are TRBV4-1 and TRBJ1-1; D is unclear. This CDR3 is built from 13 residues. With 1 base removed from V and 10 bases from J, the gap between germline ends came to 13 bases. Germline V gives CDR1 MGHRA, CDR2 YSYEKL.

This clonotype was seen a handful of times. The CDR3 DNA reads as TGTGCCAGCAGCTTAGCCGGGACAGTCTTGGGGAATGAGCAGTTCTTC. Protein product: CASSLAGTVLGNEQFF. The rearrangement links TRBV7-9 to TRBJ2-1; 7 nucleotides line up with TRBD1. This CDR3 contains 16 residues. With 0 bases clipped from V and 7 bases from J, the junction kept 9 bases outside the gene matches. The germline V gene encodes CDR1 SEHNR and CDR2 FQNEAQ (reference sequence).

This chain links TRBV11-2 with TRBJ1-5; TRBD1 agrees at 8 bases. J lost 6 bases, V lost 2 bases, and 6 bases had no gene match. CDR1 and CDR2 from the germline V gene are SGHAT and FQNNGV. This CDR3 comprises 15 residues. CDR3 nucleotide sequence: TGTGCCAGCAGCTTAAGACAGGGGAAGGGTCAGCCCCAGCATTTT. Translation gives CASSLRQGKGQPQHF.

J is TRBJ1-5 and V is TRBV30, with a possible D match to TRBD1 (5 bases). The V end was cut by 2 bases, the J end by 0 bases, with 8 bases between. The CDR3 totals 14 residues. Germline CDR1 reads GTSNPN; CDR2 reads SVGIG (reference sequence). The CDR3 loop reads CAWSYDSSNQPQHF. The CDR3 coding sequence is TGTGCCTGGAGTTACGACAGTAGCAATCAGCCCCAGCATTTT. The whole variable domain, remainder taken from reference TRBV30 and TRBJ1-5, is SQTIHQWPATLVQPVGSPLSLECTVEGTSNPNLYWYRQAAGRGLQLLFYSVGIGQISSEVPQNLSASRPQDRQFILSSKKLLLSDSGFYLCAWSYDSSNQPQHFGDGTRLSIL.

This clonotype was counted a few times. The chain combines TRBV21-1 with TRBJ2-3. TRBV21-1 is termed a pseudogene. The CDR3 spans 14 residues. CDR3 in DNA: TGTGCCAGCAGCAAACACGGAAGCACAGATACGCAGTATTTT. Its translation is CASSKHGSTDTQYF.

This clonotype was counted at least ten times. The CDR3 region has the DNA TGCGCCAGCAGCCAAGGGGCGTATAATTCACCCCTCCACTTT. It yields the protein CASSQGAYNSPLHF. This chain joins TRBV5-1 and TRBJ1-6, with D perhaps matching TRBD1 (5 bases). Germline assignment: CDR1 SGHRS and CDR2 YFSETQ. The V gene lost 4 bases and the J gene lost 4 bases, with 9 bases spanning the gap. The CDR3 consists of 14 residues.

The gene calls are TRBV4-1 and TRBJ1-1, with D hard to call. The CDR3 has 14 residues. Trimming stripped 3 bases from V and 4 bases from J, with 12 bases between. Germline CDR1 MGHRA, CDR2 YSYEKL. CDR3 DNA: TGCGCCAGCAGCCAGGTCGGTCCCCGCACTGAAGCTTTCTTT. This encodes CASSQVGPRTEAFF.

The V and J genes are TRBV6-5 and TRBJ2-5, with TRBD2 identical over 9 bases. Germline-derived CDR1 and CDR2 are MNHEY and SVGAGI. Losses at the gene ends were 2 bases for V and 5 bases for J; bases not matched to a gene: 9. CDR3 length: 16 amino acids. For the CDR3, the DNA is TGTGCCAGCAGTTACGGTGCGGGAGGGCCAAGGGAGACCCAGTACTTC. This codes for CASSYGAGGPRETQYF.

The J gene is TRBJ2-7, the V gene TRBV25-1; 9 nucleotides agree with TRBD2. The germline gives CDR1 MGHDK, CDR2 SYGVNS. The junction had 5 bases not matched to a gene; V was cut back by 8 bases and J by 0 bases. The CDR3 spans 14 residues. The CDR3, as DNA: TGTGCCAGCTATAGCGGGAGCGCCTCCTACGAGCAGTACTTC. Translated: CASYSGSASYEQYF.